This entry is about one TCR beta chain. Its antigen remains undetermined. There are no base qualities to consult, and no much larger clone falls within one base. Sequencing took place on an Illumina NovaSeq 6000. TCR cDNA was made using 5'RACE template switching, a step that added a universal primer site and unique molecular identifiers. Priming for cDNA synthesis came from both the TCR alpha and TCR beta constant segments. Library amplification used two PCR steps, and the second PCR step added sample barcodes and sequencing adapters. Sequencing of the libraries was done on either Illumina HiSeq 2500 (2x100 bp) or NovaSeq (2x150 bp). Processing in the source paper ran as follows. MIGEC was used to demultiplex reads and collapse the reads into UMI consensus sequences, and MiXCR was used for V(D)J alignment. Vaccine-responding clonotypes were identified with edgeR using replicate PBMC samples, with FDR below 0.01 and a log2 fold change above 5 up to day 15 being required. CD4 or CD8 identity was assigned to each bulk clonotype according to whether the clonotype was present at higher abundance in the sequenced CD4 repertoire or the sequenced CD8 repertoire. Through fastp at Q25 and MiXCR, TCRdb rebuilt clones from the public reads, retaining in-frame beta chains. Rows matching on CDR3 protein sequence are summarized as one entry with the most common DNA and genes. The V and J calls follow TCRdb's processing rather than the paper's. Within this sample are a few hundred thousand distinct CDR3 sequences, with over 15% of them counted one time only. The top ten constitute about a sixth of the sample.

This entry comes from a study of T cells after yellow fever vaccination (dated by TCRdb to between 2018 and 2021). Regarding the research as a whole: The SMART-Seq v4 Ultra Low Input RNA kit was used to prepare libraries from fractions with low cell numbers. Blood was drawn at multiple timepoints before and after primary and secondary immunization, with bulk PBMC replicates and cell subsets isolated. Two healthy male donors, one aged 18 to 29 and one aged 30 to 40 years, were included in the cohort. To track T-cell clones before and after primary and booster YFV17D yellow fever vaccination, bulk TCR alpha and beta repertoires were sequenced longitudinally.

The junction shows trimming of 5 bases on V and 11 bases on J, and the gene matches do not reach 7 bases of it. The CDR3 runs 14 amino acids, cysteine and phenylalanine included. The entry retains the CDR3 DNA only, 42 bases that are in frame from base 1. The germline V gene yields SGHAT for CDR1 and FQNNGV for CDR2. The treatment or condition label, as the study defines it: live attenuated yellow fever vaccine strain. Two biological replicates of bulk PBMCs were collected at each blood-draw timepoint. A standard Ficoll-Paque protocol was used to isolate PBMCs from peripheral blood. RNA was extracted with TriZol from bulk PBMCs, CD4 and CD8 fractions, and dextramer-positive and dextramer-negative fractions. Findings and caveats that apply to the study as a whole: Because only a couple of donors were included in the study, the extent to which the findings can be generalized is limited. After the booster, most of the clones that had expanded following primary vaccination were detected again (around 95% of CD4 and around nine tenths of CD8), which suggests that memory was broadly maintained. The secondary T-cell response was weaker than the primary response but faster, peaking on day 5 instead of day 15. Computational filtering was needed because FACS-sorted repertoires could contain abundant contaminating clonotypes from the bulk population. A small fraction of clonotypes appeared in both the CD4 and CD8 compartments, likely as a result of convergent recombination.

The clonotype originates from a man aged 18 to 29 who received the YFV17D yellow fever vaccine. The sample in question was PBMCs, obtained before the yellow fever booster vaccination. The V and J genes are TRBV11-2 and TRBJ1-6, and 9 bases in between align with TRBD1. This receptor carries the CDR3 CASSASDRGTPLHF. In nucleotide form, the sequence is TGTGCCAGCAGCGCCTCGGACAGGGGTACACCCCTCCACTTT. With the portions outside the CDR3 filled from the reference TRBV11-2 and TRBJ1-6 genes, the complete variable region becomes EAGVAQSPRYKIIEKRQSVAFWCNPISGHATLYWYQQILGQGPKLLIQFQNNGVVDDSQLPKDRFSAERLKGVDSTLKIQPAKLEDSAVYLCASSASDRGTPLHFGNGTRLTVT.